The 8 T cell receptor beta chains reported below all come from one sample, sequenced in a study of T cell responses to AZD1222 COVID-19 vaccine (dated by TCRdb to the early 2020s). Library generation was performed with the immunoSEQ multiplex PCR assay. In its TCRdb copy, this immuneACCESS table keeps in-frame sequences only and misses some clones. Where compared with another copy, unresolved V genes explain less than half of these, and the others have no known cause. The sample table lists 120,000 to 150,000 clones, around 89% of them with a count of one. The ten largest clones capture approximately 15% of the sample. The intended sense of this specimen's time point label: baseline before first vaccination. The source material was peripheral blood, sampled on day 0 of AZD1222 vaccination. These TCRs come from an adult in good health.

V gene TRBV9 combines with J gene TRBJ2-5; D may match TRBD1 or TRBD2 (5 bases each). The CDR3 consists of 15 residues. The germline V gene has CDR1 SGDLS and CDR2 YYNGEE. V lost 0 bases and J lost 4, with 13 bases in between. The CDR3 nucleotides are TGTGCCAGCAGCGTAGAACGGGGTAGGGGAGAGACCCAGTACTTC. Protein sequence: CASSVERGRGETQYF.

As DNA, the CDR3 is TGTGCCAGCAGTTTTCCGGGGAGGGGAGAAAAACTGTTTTTT. It yields the protein CASSFPGRGEKLFF. The rearrangement uses TRBV28 and TRBJ1-4; maybe TRBD1 (5 bases). Germline assignment: CDR1 MDHEN and CDR2 SYDVKM. The CDR3 is 14 residues long. V was pared by 3 bases and J by 8 bases, with 13 bases between.

The chain has TRBV11-2 and TRBJ2-2, with D unclear. The germline V gene encodes CDR1 SGHAT and CDR2 FQNNGV. Deletions cut 4 bases from V and 0 bases from J, with 6 bases between. This CDR3 spans 14 amino acids. CDR3 DNA sequence: TGTGCCAGCAGCTACACCTCGAACACCGGGGAGCTGTTTTTT. It yields the protein CASSYTSNTGELFF.

The chain carries TRBV5-6 and TRBJ1-2, with 9 bases identical to TRBD1. The CDR3 length is 14 residues. Germline CDR1 is SGHDT and CDR2 is YYEEEE. Trimming removed 4 bases from V and 2 bases from J; junction bases left unmatched: 3. This chain's CDR3 is CASSQDRGNYGYTF. In DNA, the CDR3 is TGTGCCAGCAGCCAGGACAGGGGAAACTATGGCTACACCTTC.

The rearrangement links TRBV6-1 to TRBJ1-5; tentative D call: TRBD1 (5 bases). Germline V gene sequence: CDR1 MNHNS, CDR2 SASEGT. The CDR3 length is 16 residues. The V gene lost 4 bases and the J gene lost 2 bases, with 15 bases spanning the gap. The CDR3 bases are TGTGCCAGCAGTGGCGGGTCCGCAGGGCGCAATCAGCCCCAGCATTTT. It encodes CASSGGSAGRNQPQHF.

This clone was detected once. The chain carries TRBV5-1 and TRBJ1-2; D unclear. The germline CDR1 and CDR2 sequences are SGHRS and YFSETQ. The CDR3 contains 14 residues. Trimming cost V 0 bases and J 6 bases, with 12 bases left between them. The CDR3 DNA is TGCGCCAGCAGCTTGGACGAACAGTCAAATGGCTACACCTTC. Amino acids: CASSLDEQSNGYTF.

The chain employs TRBV12-5 and TRBJ1-1; D not certain. Germline CDR1 reads LGHNT; CDR2 reads FRNRAP. The CDR3 is made up of 15 amino acids. Between the trimmed V and J ends, which lost 6 bases and 6 bases, there was a span of 20 bases. This CDR3 reads CASGPSAGGGSEAFF. In nucleotides, the CDR3 is TGTGCTAGTGGCCCGTCGGCGGGCGGAGGCTCTGAAGCTTTCTTT.

The CDR3 protein is CASSLTAYEQYF. CDR3 sequence (DNA): TGTGCCAGCAGTCTAACCGCCTACGAGCAGTACTTC. The V and J genes are TRBV13 and TRBJ2-7; D unclear. The CDR3 covers 12 residues. With 6 bases removed from V and 2 bases from J, the gap between germline ends came to 8 bases. Germline loops: CDR1 PRHDT, CDR2 FYEKMQ (reference sequence). The full variable domain, rest sourced from reference TRBV13 and TRBJ2-7, is AAGVIQSPRHLIKEKRETATLKCYPIPRHDTVYWYQQGPGQDPQFLISFYEKMQSDKGSIPDRFSAQQFSDYHSELNMSSLELGDSALYFCASSLTAYEQYFGPGTRLTVT.